This TCR beta chain was obtained from a study of cytomegalovirus exposure and HLA in healthy donors. On this clone itself: Its antigen is undetermined.

PCR used 60 Vbeta primers and 13 Jbeta primers. Profiled with immunoSEQ multiplex PCR; TCRdb holds only in-frame clones, not every one. In total, the table holds some 120,000 clones. Study results and caveats: Overall, about 160 TCR beta chains were annotated as cytomegalovirus-associated.

The CDR3 has 14 amino acids. The germline CDR1 and CDR2 sequences are SEHNR and FQNEAQ (reference sequence). Between the trimmed V and J ends, which lost 5 bases and 7 bases, there was a span of 17 bases. The donors gave bone marrow, and they were healthy. Donors showed nominal health when sampled, although they likely had unrecorded immune exposures. The chain uses TRBV7-9 and TRBJ1-2; weak D call: TRBD1 (5 bases). The sequenced sample was PBMCs. The TCR was taken from a woman aged 60-75 years in good health and CMV-seronegative. CDR3 sequence: CASSGQGLGGGYTF. Written as DNA, the CDR3 is TGTGCCAGCAGCGGGCAGGGCCTGGGTGGTGGCTACACCTTC. The full variable domain, its missing parts supplied by reference TRBV7-9 and TRBJ1-2, is DTGVSQNPRHKITKRGQNVTFRCDPISEHNRLYWYRQTLGQGPEFLTYFQNEAQLEKSRLLSDRFSAERPKGSFSTLEIQRTEQGDSAMYLCASSGQGLGGGYTFGSGTRLTVV.